This T cell receptor (beta chain) was captured by sequencing in a study of shared clonotypes between healthy human individuals. Study outcomes and limitations: A few donors shared around 5.2% of their naive CD4 clonotypes.

Genomic DNA belonging to each subset was distributed in equal measure over several immunoSEQ plates. Assay used: immunoSEQ multiplex PCR; TCRdb lists only in-frame clones, some missing. The sample lists roughly 530,000 clones, 90% to 97% occurring once. CDR1 and CDR2 from the germline V gene are MDHEN and SYDVKM. The germline V and J ends were trimmed by 3 bases and 1 base, with 9 bases remaining between them. This CDR3 has 14 residues. On this clone: Its antigen is not known.

What was sequenced was naive CD4+ T cells sorted from blood. Specified subset: CD45RA+ positively selected. This TCR was recovered from a woman between 25 and 40 years old in good health. The V call is TRBV28, the J call TRBJ1-2; D call uncertain. CDR3 nucleotide sequence: TGTGCCAGCAGTTTTTCCGGACGTAACTATGGCTACACCTTC. Its protein product is CASSFSGRNYGYTF.